This TCR beta chain was sequenced for a study of T cells in Graves' hyperthyroidism and ophthalmopathy. From RNA transcripts, TCR beta CDR3 regions were amplified. Researchers ran a first-round RT-PCR on the TCR CDR3 using the HTBI primer set. TCRdb reprocessed the multiplex PCR reads with MiXCR, giving one entry per CDR3 protein. The table includes 750,000 to 950,000 distinct CDR3 sequences, over 35% detected once. CDR1 SGHVS and CDR2 FNYEAQ come from the germline V gene. Trimming stripped 5 bases from V and 3 bases from J, with 13 bases between. The length of the CDR3 is 14 residues. This clonotype was observed many times.

The TCR originated in a man between 18 and 35 years old with Graves' hyperthyroidism. Sequencing was carried out using blood. The genes are TRBV7-6 and TRBJ1-1; D gene unclear. The CDR3 sequence is CASSETGWDTEAFF. Here the CDR3 DNA reads TGTGCCAGCAGCGAGACGGGCTGGGACACTGAAGCTTTCTTT.